This T cell receptor beta chain was retrieved from a study of blood T cell repertoires in COVID-19 (dated by TCRdb to 2020 to 2021). About the investigation overall: Collaborator samples came from the United States, Italy and Spain and covered acute and convalescent phases of COVID-19. The prospective study material was composed of cDNA or gDNA derived from T cells, B-cell-depleted T cells, or PBMCs. Deeply sampled blood TCRbeta repertoires from subjects exposed to, actively infected with, or recovered from COVID-19 were included in the dataset. A freely available public database, intended as a resource for researchers studying the immune response to SARS-CoV-2, is where the repertoires were released. The samples were drawn from two sources: the first 160 participants of the ongoing ImmuneRACE study, and 950 to 1,500 subjects contributed by 6 global collaborators. The sample metadata nearly always contained a de-identified subject ID, COVID-19 status, age in years and sex. Where available, HLA class I and class II types were taken from metadata supplied by the sample provider and were not determined by assay-based typing.

The research as a whole found: Clinical and demographic metadata were provided uncurated, with the amount varying by source and participant.

In the prospective study, participants were roughly 18 to 100 years old, resided in about two dozen geographic areas of the United States, and were enrolled through a virtual design. To assign participants to cohorts, the prospective study relied on clinical history that participants themselves reported in a screening survey and a study questionnaire. Recovered participants in ImmuneRACE Cohort 3 were defined by two consecutive negative NP/OP PCR tests, clearance by a healthcare professional, or resolution of symptoms. In the prospective study, mobile phlebotomists collected whole blood, serum and a nasopharyngeal or oropharyngeal swab from each participant. Over a roughly 2-month period, participants in the prospective study had the option of providing additional blood draws and questionnaires. Blood samples from the prospective study were shipped frozen or at room temperature prior to DNA extraction.

Inclusive of the bounding cysteine and phenylalanine, the CDR3 is 12 residues long. Only the CDR3 region is kept as DNA, spanning 36 bases read in frame from base 1. The germline V gene encodes CDR1 ENHRY and CDR2 SYGVKD. V gives up 4 bases and J gives up 7 bases, and the segment between their germline ends measures 8 bases. The immunoSEQ Assay, a bias-controlled multiplex PCR, was used to amplify TCRbeta CDR3 regions from genomic DNA. From the authors' description of their analysis: Within the assay, amplification of reference gene primers was used to estimate how many nucleated cells each sample contained. Sequence reads were collapsed and filtered to measure the absolute abundance of every unique TCRbeta CDR3 rearrangement. For each sample, productive Simpson clonality was calculated as the square root of Simpson's diversity index over productive rearrangements. TCRdb took this table from immuneACCESS and kept in-frame rearrangements with V and J called. Such tables lack part of the clones; where checked against another copy, unresolved V genes explain under half of the gap, and the rest is unexplained. Clone size and the V and J calls come from that table; the DNA yielded D and trimming. This sample is represented by 270,000 or so clones; 84% of them were singletons. The ten biggest clones cover about 3% of the sample.

This clone was seen just once. Its antigen is unknown. Within one base of it there is no much larger clone, and no base qualities were kept. Recombination linked TRBV10-3 to TRBJ2-1, with the D gene not confidently named. The TCR sequence derives from a man between 45 and 60 years old who had recovered from COVID-19. Input material: PBMCs or T cells enriched from blood (not recorded which). The nucleotide sequence reads as follows: TGTGCCATCAGTGCCCTAGGAAATGAGCAGTTCTTC. It translates as CAISALGNEQFF.